The clone carrying this TCR beta chain turned up a few times. Its antigen is as yet unknown. TCR beta libraries were prepared from cDNA with unique molecular identifiers. TCRdb reprocessed the PCR reads via MiXCR and lists one record per CDR3 protein. The repertoire consists of about 200,000 distinct CDR3 sequences, with about 30% occurring once and the leading ten covering less than 4%. These data belong to a study of post-analysis software for immune sequencing data. Study overall: Several disease courses (relapsing-remitting, secondary progressive and progressive-relapsing) of multiple sclerosis were included. Overall study results and limits: Samples prepared in the same batch strongly co-clustered by F measure. Those with multiple sclerosis, the patient group, showed significantly lower normalized Chao1 diversity than controls.

This sequence was found in a girl aged 2-17 years with multiple sclerosis. Input material: blood.

CDR3 sequence: CAILPQGFGNTEAFF. The CDR3 nucleotides are TGTGCCATACTACCCCAGGGGTTCGGGAACACTGAAGCTTTCTTT. The genes are TRBV10-3 and TRBJ1-1, with D possibly being TRBD1 (6 bases). This CDR3 region has 15 residues. Germline CDR1 ENHRY, CDR2 SYGVKD. The V gene lost 9 bases and the J gene lost 1 base, with 18 bases spanning the gap.